Presented here are 30 T cell receptor beta chains from one specimen sequenced in a study of human T cells and chemical hapten exposure (dated by TCRdb to the early 2020s). In the paper's terms, the time point label means: pre-sensitization, week 0. Taken with the paper, the label for treatment or condition translates to: therapeutic diphenylcyclopropenone sensitization with weekly scalp DPC. The library came from RACE. The run used a NextSeq 500. Clones were called with MiXCR by TCRdb after fastp trimmed the public reads at Q25, and only in-frame beta chains were retained. Every CDR3 protein is listed once, alongside the most common genes and DNA of its rows. This sample comprises tens of thousands of distinct CDR3 sequences, around 7% of them detected only once. In total, the top ten clones hold about 1.5% of the sample. Source: whole blood, taken in connection with sensitization to the hapten diphenylcyclopropenone (DPC). These receptors came from a woman aged 30 to 39 with alopecia areata. Some clones in this sample may be carry-over from other donors' samples.

In its sample, this clonotype was seen a few times. The chain links TRBV20-1 to TRBJ1-3; 8 bases line up with TRBD1. V lost 5 bases, J lost 3 bases, and 6 bases stayed unmatched. Germline-derived CDR1 and CDR2 are DFQATT and SNEGSKA (reference sequence). This CDR3 has 14 residues. The DNA of the CDR3 is TGCAGTGCTTTGGACAGGGTCGGTGGAAACACCATATATTTT. It encodes CSALDRVGGNTIYF.

Ten or more counts support this clonotype. The chain carries TRBV7-6 and TRBJ2-5; TRBD2 aligns across 7 bases. Germline CDR1 is SGHVS and CDR2 is FNYEAQ. The CDR3 totals 16 residues. The J segment lost 4 bases and the V segment lost 2 bases, leaving 10 bases of the junction unmatched. The CDR3 loop is CASSLLGGGGGETQYF. DNA of the CDR3: TGTGCCAGCAGCTTACTTGGCGGGGGAGGAGGAGAGACCCAGTACTTC. Combining the CDR3 with reference TRBV7-6 and TRBJ2-5 gives the whole variable domain GAGVSQSPRYKVTKRGQDVALRCDPISGHVSLYWYRQALGQGPEFLTYFNYEAQQDKSGLPNDRFSAERPEGSISTLTIQRTEQRDSAMYRCASSLLGGGGGETQYFGPGTRLLVL.

At least ten counts were recorded for this clonotype. The gene calls are TRBV2 and TRBJ2-5, with 8 positions matching TRBD1. Germline CDR1 is SNHLY and CDR2 is FYNNEI. Trimming took 6 bases from V and 3 from J; bases not matched to a gene: 12. The CDR3 is 16 amino acids. Written as DNA, the CDR3 is TGTGCCAGCAGAAGACCGGGACAGGTCGTAAAAGAGACCCAGTACTTC. This sequence encodes CASRRPGQVVKETQYF.

The chain combines TRBV5-6 with TRBJ1-2, with D unresolved. Trimming cost V 4 bases and J 7 bases, with 26 bases left between them. The CDR3 runs 17 residues. CDR1 and CDR2 from the germline V gene are SGHDT and YYEEEE. The CDR3 region has the DNA TGTGCCAGCAGCCCCACCGGGGTGGGTTCCACGGGCGGTGGCTACACCTTC. Amino acid sequence: CASSPTGVGSTGGGYTF.

Many counts were recorded for this clonotype. The J gene is TRBJ2-3, the V gene TRBV6-6; TRBD1 matches at 10 bases. V was clipped by 5 bases and J by 3 bases; unmatched bases: 5. The CDR3 is made up of 15 amino acids. The V gene's germline CDR1 is MNHNY and CDR2 SVGAGI (reference sequence). The CDR3 region has the DNA TGTGCCAGCAGTCCCCGGGACAGGGGAACAGATACGCAGTATTTT. It yields the protein CASSPRDRGTDTQYF.

With respect to this clonotype: With a much larger clone just one base away, this may be a read error. This rearrangement joins TRBV2 to TRBJ2-7; D not certain. The V gene's germline CDR1 is SNHLY and CDR2 FYNNEI. V lost 2 bases and J 2 bases, leaving 10 bases between the germline ends. There are 14 residues in the CDR3. The CDR3 is CASSEYIDPYEQYF. CDR3 nucleotides: TGTGCCAGCAGTGAATACATCGATCCCTACGAGCAGTACTTC.

This clonotype was detected many times. The V call is TRBV9, the J call TRBJ1-1; no clear D. The CDR3 length is 12 residues. V was clipped by 3 bases and J by 1 base, with 4 bases between them. Germline CDR1 is SGDLS and CDR2 is YYNGEE. CDR3 in DNA: TGTGCCAGCAGCGCAGAGAACACTGAAGCTTTCTTT. Its protein product is CASSAENTEAFF.

The rearrangement joins TRBV16 to TRBJ1-6; possibly TRBD1 for D (5 bases). Deletions cut 2 bases from V and 9 bases from J, with 17 bases between. CDR3 length equals 16 residues. Germline CDR1 KGHSY, CDR2 FQNENV. CDR3 sequence (DNA): TGTGCCAGCAGCCAAATCCCAGGAGGGGTCAGTTCACCCCTCCACTTT. Amino acids: CASSQIPGGVSSPLHF.

The table lists this clonotype with many counts. For the CDR3, the DNA is TGTGCCAGCAGCTTTTTCACTTCACCCCTCCACTTT. Translated, it gives CASSFFTSPLHF. This rearrangement joins TRBV11-2 to TRBJ1-6; D is unclear. This CDR3 region has 12 residues. Germline lookup yields CDR1 SGHAT and CDR2 FQNNGV. Between the trimmed V and J ends, which lost 3 bases and 9 bases, there was a span of 6 bases.

This clonotype was found many times. The chain uses TRBV5-1 and TRBJ2-6; 7 bases are a match to TRBD1. The CDR3 extends over 19 amino acids. Germline values: CDR1 SGHRS, CDR2 YFSETQ. Trimming at V came to 0 bases and at J to 0 bases, leaving 9 bases not matched to a gene. For the CDR3, the DNA is TGCGCCAGCAGCTTGGCACCGGGACAGCCTTTCTCTGGGGCCAACGTCCTGACTTTC. Translation: CASSLAPGQPFSGANVLTF.

This clonotype appeared many times. V and J are TRBV2 and TRBJ1-4; D is unclear. This CDR3 spans 16 amino acids. Between the trimmed V and J ends, which lost 3 bases and 7 bases, there was a span of 18 bases. Germline V lookup: CDR1 SNHLY, CDR2 FYNNEI. CDR3 bases: TGTGCCAGCAGTGAGTCTGCCGGGGAGGCAGGTGAAAAACTGTTTTTT. Amino acids: CASSESAGEAGEKLFF.

This clonotype was picked up many times. The CDR3 DNA reads as TGCAGTGCACACGTGAGCACTGAAGCTTTCTTT. Residues: CSAHVSTEAFF. The chain employs TRBV20-1 and TRBJ1-1; D gene unclear. With 6 bases removed from V and 4 bases from J, the gap between germline ends came to 9 bases. The CDR3 is made up of 11 amino acids. Germline V gene sequence: CDR1 DFQATT, CDR2 SNEGSKA (reference sequence).

The table lists this clonotype with a few counts. The chain is built from TRBV30 and TRBJ1-5; no clear D gene. Between the trimmed V and J ends, which lost 1 base and 7 bases, there was a span of 11 bases. The CDR3 runs to 13 residues. Germline V gene lookup returns CDR1 GTSNPN and CDR2 SVGIG (reference sequence). This chain's CDR3 is CAWSDFEGQPQHF. In DNA, the CDR3 is TGTGCCTGGAGTGACTTCGAAGGGCAGCCCCAGCATTTT.

This clonotype was recorded many times. The chain uses TRBV9 and TRBJ2-1; tentative D call: TRBD1 (5 bases). Between the trimmed V and J ends, which lost 0 bases and 8 bases, there was a span of 9 bases. Looked up from germline, CDR1 is SGDLS and CDR2 is YYNGEE. The length of the CDR3 is 13 residues. The DNA for the CDR3 is TGTGCCAGCAGCGTAGGGGGCATGGATGAGCAGTTCTTC. Its protein product is CASSVGGMDEQFF.

This clonotype was counted ten times or more. The V gene is TRBV20-1, the J gene TRBJ1-4; D is undetermined. CDR3 length equals 14 residues. In germline, CDR1 is DFQATT, CDR2 SNEGSKA (reference sequence). V was cut by 6 bases and J by 8 bases, with 19 bases left in between. DNA for the CDR3: TGCAGTGCCCCGATACGGGGAAGAGGGGAAAAACTGTTTTTT. It yields the protein CSAPIRGRGEKLFF.

V gene TRBV18 combines with J gene TRBJ1-2, with D unresolved. Germline lookup yields CDR1 KGHSH and CDR2 LQKENI. With 3 bases removed from V and 3 bases from J, the gap between germline ends came to 14 bases. The CDR3 loop spans 15 amino acids. In DNA, the CDR3 is TGTGCCAGCTCACCTAATCCAGGAGCCGACTATGGCTACACCTTC. It codes for CASSPNPGADYGYTF. Full variable domain (remainder filled in from reference TRBV18 and TRBJ1-2): NAGVMQNPRHLVRRRGQEARLRCSPMKGHSHVYWYRQLPEEGLKFMVYLQKENIIDESGMPKERFSAEFPKEGPSILRIQQVVRGDSAAYFCASSPNPGADYGYTFGSGTRLTVV.

The V call is TRBV5-1, the J call TRBJ2-4; no clear D gene. V lost 0 bases and J lost 6, with 7 bases in between. The CDR3 is made up of 13 amino acids. CDR1 is SGHRS and CDR2 is YFSETQ in the germline V gene. CDR3 loop: CASSLGSRNIQYF. The CDR3 nucleotides read TGCGCCAGCAGCTTGGGGTCGCGAAACATTCAGTACTTC. Full variable domain (missing parts from reference TRBV5-1 and TRBJ2-4): KAGVTQTPRYLIKTRGQQVTLSCSPISGHRSVSWYQQTPGQGLQFLFEYFSETQRNKGNFPGRFSGRQFSNSRSEMNVSTLELGDSALYLCASSLGSRNIQYFGAGTRLSVL.

The rearrangement uses TRBV5-1 and TRBJ1-6; D is perhaps TRBD1 (6 bases). Germline assignment: CDR1 SGHRS and CDR2 YFSETQ. The CDR3 is made up of 14 amino acids. V was cut by 4 bases and J by 3 bases, with 8 bases left in between. This CDR3 is CASSPDSYNSPLHF. The CDR3 DNA reads TGCGCCAGCAGCCCGGACAGCTATAATTCACCCCTCCACTTT. Based on the CDR3 plus reference TRBV5-1 and TRBJ1-6, the full variable domain is KAGVTQTPRYLIKTRGQQVTLSCSPISGHRSVSWYQQTPGQGLQFLFEYFSETQRNKGNFPGRFSGRQFSNSRSEMNVSTLELGDSALYLCASSPDSYNSPLHFGNGTRLTVT.

This clonotype was counted at least ten times. J is TRBJ2-7 and V is TRBV18, with 10 nucleotides matching TRBD1. The germline V gene encodes CDR1 KGHSH and CDR2 LQKENI. The trim removed 0 bases at V and 4 bases at J, leaving 6 bases unmatched. The CDR3 covers 16 residues. CDR3 nucleotides: TGTGCCAGCTCACCACCCACTGGACAGGGGGAGTACGAGCAGTACTTC. Its translation is CASSPPTGQGEYEQYF. The variable domain in full, with the rest retrieved from reference TRBV18 and TRBJ2-7, is NAGVMQNPRHLVRRRGQEARLRCSPMKGHSHVYWYRQLPEEGLKFMVYLQKENIIDESGMPKERFSAEFPKEGPSILRIQQVVRGDSAAYFCASSPPTGQGEYEQYFGPGTRLTVT.

The sample holds many counts of this clonotype. The chain joins TRBV25-1 to TRBJ1-3; a possible D gene is TRBD1 (5 bases). CDR1 is MGHDK and CDR2 is SYGVNS in the germline V gene. The CDR3 consists of 14 residues. The V end was cut by 1 base, the J end by 7 bases, with 11 bases between. CDR3 DNA: TGTGCCAGCAGTGAATTGGCAGGGAGGAACACCATATATTTT. As protein: CASSELAGRNTIYF.

The CDR3 bases are TGTGCCAGCAGTTACGACGGGGGCTCTGGAAACACCATATATTTT. Translated, it gives CASSYDGGSGNTIYF. The chain links TRBV6-5 to TRBJ1-3; a weak D match, TRBD1 (5 bases). The CDR3 contains 15 residues. Germline V gene sequence: CDR1 MNHEY, CDR2 SVGAGI. The V gene lost 2 bases and the J gene lost 0 bases, with 8 bases spanning the gap.

This clonotype appeared many times. The V and J genes are TRBV7-8 and TRBJ1-2; TRBD1 is a possible D gene (6 bases). CDR1 is SGHVS and CDR2 is FQNEAQ in the germline V gene. Trimming took off 5 bases at V and 4 bases at J, with 11 bases between the two ends. The CDR3 extends over 13 amino acids. CDR3 nucleotides: TGTGCCAGCAGCCAAGGACAGCTCTATGGCTACACCTTC. Its protein product is CASSQGQLYGYTF.

This clonotype was recorded many times. This sequence joins TRBV7-9 and TRBJ2-4; unclear D gene. Germline CDR1 reads SEHNR; CDR2 reads FQNEAQ (reference sequence). Trimming left V 4 bases short and J 1 base short, with 8 bases between. CDR3 length equals 14 residues. The CDR3 spells CASSSTSAKNIQYF. The CDR3 bases are TGTGCCAGCAGCTCGACATCCGCCAAAAACATTCAGTACTTC.

V gene TRBV24-1 combines with J gene TRBJ2-6, with D possibly matching TRBD1 (5 bases). CDR1 and CDR2 from the germline V gene are KGHDR and SFDVKD. CDR3 length: 16 amino acids. V was trimmed by 4 bases and J by 0 bases, leaving 9 bases between them. The CDR3 coding sequence is TGTGCCACCAGTGACTTGACAGACTCTGGGGCCAACGTCCTGACTTTC. It specifies CATSDLTDSGANVLTF.

This clonotype was found many times. The gene calls are TRBV27 and TRBJ2-1, with D perhaps TRBD1 (6 bases). The CDR3 spans 15 residues. Germline values: CDR1 MNHEY, CDR2 SMNVEV (reference sequence). V shed 5 bases and J shed 1 base, with 12 bases lying between them. The CDR3 reads CASSNRQGSYNEQFF. In DNA, the CDR3 is TGTGCCAGCAGTAATCGGCAGGGGTCCTACAATGAGCAGTTCTTC.

The V gene is TRBV5-1, the J gene TRBJ2-3; D remains unclear. Germline CDR1 SGHRS, CDR2 YFSETQ. CDR3 length: 14 residues. Trimming took 0 bases from V and 4 from J, leaving 9 bases between them. The DNA for the CDR3 is TGCGCCAGCAGCTTGGTTTTTAGGTCAGATACGCAGTATTTT. Amino acids: CASSLVFRSDTQYF.

This clonotype showed up many times. The chain joins TRBV12-3 or TRBV12-4 to TRBJ1-2; D gene ambiguous. There are 15 residues in the CDR3. Trimming took 3 bases from V and 0 from J, leaving 11 bases between them. The CDR3 loop reads CASSFRVTPNYGYTF. For the CDR3, the DNA is TGTGCCAGCAGTTTTAGGGTGACCCCTAACTATGGCTACACCTTC.

This clonotype was counted many times. The rearrangement joins TRBV5-1 to TRBJ2-3, with D perhaps TRBD1 (6 bases). This CDR3 has 17 amino acids. Germline values: CDR1 SGHRS, CDR2 YFSETQ. Trimming removed 0 bases from V and 0 bases from J, with 14 bases in between. CDR3 bases: TGCGCCAGCAGCTTGGCGCCAGGGGTCCGGAGCACAGATACGCAGTATTTT. Amino acids: CASSLAPGVRSTDTQYF.

This clonotype showed up just a few times. This chain joins TRBV28 and TRBJ2-5, with TRBD2 as a possible D gene (6 bases). The CDR3 runs 18 residues. The V gene's germline CDR1 is MDHEN and CDR2 SYDVKM. Trimming removed 4 bases at V and 1 base at J, with 22 bases between. CDR3 DNA sequence: TGTGCCAGCAGTTCCGGGATGGGCCTTAGCGGAGCCCAAGAGACCCAGTACTTC. This sequence encodes CASSSGMGLSGAQETQYF.

The chain recombines TRBV14 with TRBJ1-2; 9 positions agree with TRBD1. CDR3 length: 15 amino acids. V lost 3 bases, J lost 5 bases, and 7 bases stayed unmatched. Germline V gives CDR1 SGHDN, CDR2 FVKESK. Written as DNA, the CDR3 is TGTGCCAGCAGCCACGTAGGACAGGGGCTGTATGGCTACACCTTC. Translated: CASSHVGQGLYGYTF. The whole variable domain, filled in from reference TRBV14 and TRBJ1-2, reads EAGVTQFPSHSVIEKGQTVTLRCDPISGHDNLYWYRRVMGKEIKFLLHFVKESKQDESGMPNNRFLAERTGGTYSTLKVQPAELEDSGVYFCASSHVGQGLYGYTFGSGTRLTVV.